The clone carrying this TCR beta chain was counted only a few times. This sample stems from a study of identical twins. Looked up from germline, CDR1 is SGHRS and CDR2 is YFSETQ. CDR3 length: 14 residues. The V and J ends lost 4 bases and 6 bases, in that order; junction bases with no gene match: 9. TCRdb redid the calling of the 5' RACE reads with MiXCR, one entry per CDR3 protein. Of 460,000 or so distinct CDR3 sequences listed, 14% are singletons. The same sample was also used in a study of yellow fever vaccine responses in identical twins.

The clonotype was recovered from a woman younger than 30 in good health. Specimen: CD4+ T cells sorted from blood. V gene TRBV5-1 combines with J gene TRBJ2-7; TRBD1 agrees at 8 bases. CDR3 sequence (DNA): TGCGCCAGCAGCCCAGGGACAGGCGTAAGCGAGCAGTACTTC. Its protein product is CASSPGTGVSEQYF.